A single sample gave rise to the 29 T cell receptor beta chains below, sequenced in a study of T cell changes during pregnancy in multiple sclerosis. Generated by immunoSEQ multiplex PCR, the TCRdb table keeps only in-frame clones and is missing some. The sample shows 90,000 to 120,000 clones, approximately 90% of them seen only once. The starting material was peripheral blood, obtained after pregnancy. The receptors were gathered from a female donor with multiple sclerosis, enrolled in a pregnancy study.

This chain uses TRBV5-4 with TRBJ2-7; possible D gene TRBD1, 5 bases. Germline V gene sequence: CDR1 SGHNT, CDR2 YYREEE (reference sequence). This CDR3 contains 13 residues. V lost 0 bases and J 3 bases, leaving 7 bases between the germline ends. CDR3 loop: CASSLGTNYEQYF. As DNA, the CDR3 is TGTGCCAGCAGCTTGGGGACAAACTACGAGCAGTACTTC.

The rearrangement joins TRBV25-1 to TRBJ1-1; the D is unclear. Trimming removed 4 bases from V and 6 bases from J, with 9 bases in between. Germline values: CDR1 MGHDK, CDR2 SYGVNS. CDR3 size: 12 residues. CDR3: CASSGQAAEAFF. CDR3 bases: TGTGCCAGCAGTGGTCAAGCGGCTGAAGCTTTCTTT.

This chain joins TRBV9 and TRBJ1-4; 10 bases are a match to TRBD1. Germline V CDR1 and CDR2: SGDLS, YYNGEE. This CDR3 contains 15 residues. The trim removed 3 bases at V and 6 bases at J, leaving 5 bases unmatched. This CDR3 reads CASSERDRGDEKLFF. In nucleotides, the CDR3 is TGTGCCAGCAGCGAACGGGACAGGGGAGATGAAAAACTGTTTTTT. The full variable domain, its missing parts supplied by reference TRBV9 and TRBJ1-4, is DSGVTQTPKHLITATGQRVTLRCSPRSGDLSVYWYQQSLDQGLQFLIQYYNGEERAKGNILERFSAQQFPDLHSELNLSSLELGDSALYFCASSERDRGDEKLFFGSGTQLSVL.

The V and J genes are TRBV15 and TRBJ2-7; 12 bases map to TRBD2. CDR1 LNHNV and CDR2 YYDKDF come from the germline V gene (reference sequence). The CDR3 runs 14 residues. J gave up 4 bases and V 5 bases, and 3 bases lay outside the gene matches. As DNA, the CDR3 is TGTGCCACCAGCGAGACTAGCGGGGGATACGAGCAGTACTTC. It is translated as CATSETSGGYEQYF.

This clone has only a few counts. The chain couples TRBV21-1 to TRBJ1-2; the D segment call TRBD1 is taken from the table without a DNA check. TRBV21-1 is deemed a pseudogene. The CDR3 runs to 14 residues. CDR3 sequence reads: CASSKGPSNYGYTF. The CDR3 DNA sequence: TGTGCCAGCAGCAAGGGGCCCTCTAACTATGGCTACACCTTC.

The chain employs TRBV4-1 and TRBJ1-1; D call uncertain. V was clipped by 1 base and J by 4 bases, with 13 bases between them. Germline loops: CDR1 MGHRA, CDR2 YSYEKL. The CDR3 is 15 amino acids. The CDR3 DNA follows: TGCGCCAGCAGCCAAGTACCGGGGTTGGGCACTGAAGCTTTCTTT. It codes for CASSQVPGLGTEAFF.

The V gene is TRBV27, the J gene TRBJ2-7, with D possibly matching TRBD1 (7 bases). From germline, CDR1 is MNHEY and CDR2 SMNVEV (reference sequence). The V end lost 4 bases, the J end lost 7 bases, and 26 bases lay between the germline ends. This CDR3 is built from 17 residues. CDR3 sequence (DNA): TGTGCCAGCAGTTCCTCCGCCCTACAGGGGACTCTTGTTGAGCAGTACTTC. Translation: CASSSSALQGTLVEQYF.

This chain connects TRBV27 to TRBJ2-5; D might be TRBD2 (7 bases). Germline CDR1 is MNHEY and CDR2 is SMNVEV (reference sequence). The germline V and J ends were trimmed by 3 bases and 4 bases, with 15 bases remaining between them. The CDR3 is 15 amino acids. Here the CDR3 DNA reads TGTGCCAGCAGTTTGATTGCGGGGGCCCGAGAGACCCAGTACTTC. It encodes CASSLIAGARETQYF.

The rearrangement joins TRBV7-2 to TRBJ1-6, with TRBD1 matching 8 bases. V shed 5 bases, J shed 9 bases, and the junction held 9 bases outside the gene matches. Germline V gives CDR1 SGHTA, CDR2 FQGNSA. This CDR3 region has 15 residues. Written as DNA, the CDR3 is TGTGCCAGCAGCCCCCGGGACAGGAGAAGTTCACCCCTCCACTTT. This gives the protein CASSPRDRRSSPLHF.

The table lists this clone with a count of one. V is TRBV4-1 and J is TRBJ2-1; D is perhaps TRBD1 (6 bases). CDR1 and CDR2 (germline): MGHRA, YSYEKL. This CDR3 has 16 residues. Trimming left V 1 base short and J 6 bases short, with 16 bases between. The CDR3 DNA reads TGCGCCAGCAGCCAAGGCCCCCCAGGGGTACGCAATGAGCAGTTCTTC. Translating gives CASSQGPPGVRNEQFF.

The J gene is TRBJ1-5, the V gene TRBV4-1; no clear D. This CDR3 contains 15 residues. The germline CDR1 and CDR2 sequences are MGHRA and YSYEKL. V shed 5 bases and J shed 0 bases, with 11 bases lying between them. The CDR3, as DNA: TGCGCCAGCAGCGAAGCCGAGTATAGCAATCAGCCCCAGCATTTT. This codes for CASSEAEYSNQPQHF.

The V call is TRBV25-1, the J call TRBJ2-7; 9 nucleotides agree with TRBD2. CDR3 size: 14 residues. J was trimmed by 6 bases and V by 4 bases; bases with no gene match: 7. Germline CDR1 reads MGHDK; CDR2 reads SYGVNS. DNA of the CDR3: TGTGCCAGCAGTGGGCGGGGGGGAGGATTCGAGCAGTACTTC. Translation gives CASSGRGGGFEQYF.

V gene TRBV7-8 combines with J gene TRBJ2-7; D unresolved. V lost 5 bases, J lost 2 bases, and 4 bases lay in between. This CDR3 region has 11 residues. Germline CDR1 and CDR2: SGHVS and FQNEAQ. The CDR3 region is CASSRTYEQYF. The CDR3 region has the DNA TGTGCCAGCAGCCGTACCTACGAGCAGTACTTC.

The genes are TRBV2 and TRBJ2-4, with 8 positions matching TRBD2. V was clipped by 7 bases and J by 7 bases; unmatched bases: 9. The CDR3 has 14 residues. Germline CDR1 SNHLY, CDR2 FYNNEI. CDR3 sequence: CASTGLAGENIQYF. The CDR3 DNA sequence: TGTGCCAGCACTGGCCTAGCGGGCGAGAACATTCAGTACTTC.

The V and J genes are TRBV5-1 and TRBJ2-3; 12 bases line up with TRBD2. The trim removed 0 bases at V and 5 bases at J, leaving 4 bases unmatched. Looked up from germline, CDR1 is SGHRS and CDR2 is YFSETQ. The CDR3 is made up of 16 amino acids. The CDR3 sequence: CASSLGLAGVVDTQYF. In DNA, the CDR3 is TGCGCCAGCAGCTTGGGACTAGCGGGGGTAGTAGATACGCAGTATTTT.

The chain has TRBV6-1 and TRBJ2-1; possibly TRBD1 for D (5 bases). The germline V gene encodes CDR1 MNHNS and CDR2 SASEGT. CDR3 length: 14 residues. Trimming left V 1 base short and J 9 bases short, with 13 bases between. The CDR3 region has the DNA TGTGCCAGCAGTGAAGGGTGGGAAAGGGGTGAGCAGTTCTTC. This sequence encodes CASSEGWERGEQFF.

The chain joins TRBV18 to TRBJ1-2; no reliable D call. The V end was cut by 2 bases, the J end by 7 bases, with 14 bases between. Germline V gene sequence: CDR1 KGHSH, CDR2 LQKENI. The CDR3 is made up of 14 amino acids. In DNA form, the CDR3 reads TGTGCCAGCTCACCAGGTATAGAAGTCCCTGGCTACACCTTC. It encodes CASSPGIEVPGYTF.

The rearrangement links TRBV18 to TRBJ1-1, with a tentative D call TRBD1 (6 bases). This CDR3 is built from 15 residues. Germline CDR1 KGHSH, CDR2 LQKENI. The ends were cut back, 6 bases at V and 5 bases at J, with 19 bases in the middle. The CDR3 reads CASSTLQGLGTEAFF. The CDR3 DNA is TGTGCCAGCTCGACCCTACAGGGATTAGGGACTGAAGCTTTCTTT.

Here the CDR3 reads CASSLQGLANQETQYF. The CDR3 DNA reads as TGTGCCAGTAGCCTCCAAGGACTAGCGAACCAAGAGACCCAGTACTTC. This chain links TRBV19 with TRBJ2-5; 9 bases match TRBD2. J lost 0 bases, V lost 6 bases, and 8 bases had no gene match. CDR3 length: 16 amino acids. From germline, CDR1 is LNHDA and CDR2 SQIVND (reference sequence).

The chain employs TRBV7-3 and TRBJ2-3; D perhaps matches TRBD1 (6 bases). CDR1 and CDR2 from the germline V gene are SGHTA and FQGTGA. V was trimmed by 2 bases and J by 3 bases, leaving 12 bases between them. This CDR3 is 15 amino acids long. CDR3: CASSLERGSTDTQYF. The DNA of the CDR3 is TGTGCCAGCAGCTTAGAGAGGGGGTCGACAGATACGCAGTATTTT.

This clone was counted only a few times. The CDR3 protein is CASSESAGGTDTQYF. The CDR3 nucleotides are TGCGCCAGCAGTGAGTCAGCGGGAGGCACAGATACGCAGTATTTT. The chain joins TRBV10-2 to TRBJ2-3, with 8 bases matching TRBD2. Trimming at V came to 0 bases and at J to 1 base, leaving 0 bases not matched to a gene. Germline CDR1 reads WSHSY; CDR2 reads SAAADI. CDR3 length: 15 amino acids.

This chain uses TRBV19 with TRBJ1-1, with TRBD1 matching 7 bases. The CDR3 consists of 13 residues. The J segment lost 5 bases and the V segment lost 0 bases, leaving 0 bases of the junction unmatched. Germline CDR1 reads LNHDA; CDR2 reads SQIVND (reference sequence). The CDR3 protein is CASSIDRGTEAFF. The CDR3 DNA is TGTGCCAGTAGTATAGACAGGGGGACTGAAGCTTTCTTT.

The V gene is TRBV5-1, the J gene TRBJ1-2, with 8 bases lining up with TRBD1. The trim removed 4 bases at V and 6 bases at J, leaving 8 bases unmatched. The CDR3 extends over 14 amino acids. Germline V gene lookup returns CDR1 SGHRS and CDR2 YFSETQ. The CDR3 DNA sequence: TGCGCCAGCAGCCCAATAGGACAGGGACATGGCTACACCTTC. Encoded protein: CASSPIGQGHGYTF.

This chain connects TRBV27 to TRBJ2-2, with 9 bases matching TRBD2. With 0 bases clipped from V and 4 bases from J, the junction kept 3 bases outside the gene matches. Looked up from germline, CDR1 is MNHEY and CDR2 is SMNVEV (reference sequence). CDR3 length: 16 amino acids. CDR3 amino acids: CASSLSGTSITGELFF. In DNA form, the CDR3 reads TGTGCCAGCAGTTTATCTGGGACTAGCATCACCGGGGAGCTGTTTTTT.

The chain joins TRBV6-6 to TRBJ2-7; D might be TRBD1 (6 bases). Germline-derived CDR1 and CDR2 are MNHNY and SVGAGI (reference sequence). V was pared by 6 bases and J by 0 bases, with 15 bases between. The length of the CDR3 is 15 residues. CDR3 bases: TGTGCCAGCAGCCAACTTCAGGGGCCCTCCTACGAGCAGTACTTC. Protein sequence: CASSQLQGPSYEQYF.

This chain joins TRBV7-9 and TRBJ2-2; perhaps TRBD1 as D (6 bases). Looked up from germline, CDR1 is SEHNR and CDR2 is FQNEAQ (reference sequence). The CDR3 is made up of 18 amino acids. Trimming took off 0 bases at V and 4 bases at J, with 18 bases between the two ends. The CDR3 DNA reads as TGTGCCAGCAGCTTAGCGCAGGGGACCCAAGATACCACCGGGGAGCTGTTTTTT. This sequence encodes CASSLAQGTQDTTGELFF.

The chain combines TRBV9 with TRBJ1-1, with TRBD1 identical over 7 bases. This CDR3 has 13 residues. The trim removed 1 base at V and 6 bases at J, leaving 3 bases unmatched. CDR1 is SGDLS and CDR2 is YYNGEE in the germline V gene. CDR3 sequence (DNA): TGTGCCAGCAGCGTATCAGGACAGGCTGAAGCTTTCTTT. It encodes CASSVSGQAEAFF.

The chain has TRBV14 and TRBJ1-1, with 8 bases fitting TRBD1. The CDR3 has 16 amino acids. V shed 4 bases, J shed 1 base, and the junction held 8 bases outside the gene matches. From germline, CDR1 is SGHDN and CDR2 FVKESK. The CDR3 nucleotides read TGTGCCAGCAGCCCAAGACAGGGGTCTGCGAACACTGAAGCTTTCTTT. This translates into CASSPRQGSANTEAFF.

The table lists this clone with a count of one. The genes are TRBV15 and TRBJ2-3; possible D gene TRBD2, 6 bases. Germline-derived CDR1 and CDR2 are LNHNV and YYDKDF (reference sequence). The CDR3 has 16 residues. V was clipped by 0 bases and J by 1 base, with 11 bases between them. CDR3 sequence (DNA): TGTGCCACCAGCAGAGAAACTAGCCGTGGCACAGATACGCAGTATTTT. This gives the protein CATSRETSRGTDTQYF.